Described below is a single TCR beta chain sequence and its context. This sample was taken from a study of PD-1 blockade in classical Hodgkin lymphoma. Every patient was affected by relapse after autologous stem cell transplantation, while exposure to brentuximab vedotin was not uniform. Complete response, partial response or progressive disease constituted the best responses recorded. CDR1 is MDHEN, CDR2 SYDVKM, per germline. V shed 5 bases and J shed 7 bases, with 21 bases lying between them. This CDR3 comprises 16 residues. Generated by immunoSEQ multiplex PCR, the TCRdb table keeps only in-frame clones and is missing some. The data contain 40,000 to 50,000 clones, 85% to 90% of them seen just once; the ten biggest clones take up just over 5.5%.

This clonotype was sampled from a human donor with classical Hodgkin lymphoma. The chain couples TRBV28 to TRBJ1-5; D not resolved. The sequences come from peripheral blood mononuclear cells (PBMCs), collected before the second cycle of nivolumab. The CDR3 DNA reads TGTGCCAGCAGTCTCCCCCTAGGACTGGAATCGCAGCCCCAGCATTTT. Amino acid sequence: CASSLPLGLESQPQHF.